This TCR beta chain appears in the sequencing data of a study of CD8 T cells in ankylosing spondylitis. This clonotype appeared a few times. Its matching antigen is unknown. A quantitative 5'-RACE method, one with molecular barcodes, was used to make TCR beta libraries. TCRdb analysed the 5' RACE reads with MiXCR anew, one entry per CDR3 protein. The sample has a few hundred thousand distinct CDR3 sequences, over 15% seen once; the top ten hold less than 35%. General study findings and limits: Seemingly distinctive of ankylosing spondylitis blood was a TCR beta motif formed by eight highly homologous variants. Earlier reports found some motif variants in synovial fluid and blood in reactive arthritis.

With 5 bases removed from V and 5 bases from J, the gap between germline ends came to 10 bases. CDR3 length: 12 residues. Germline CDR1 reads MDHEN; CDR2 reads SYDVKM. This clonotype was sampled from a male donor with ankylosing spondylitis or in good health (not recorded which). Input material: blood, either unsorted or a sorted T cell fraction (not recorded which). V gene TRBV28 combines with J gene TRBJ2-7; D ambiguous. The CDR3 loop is CASSGRLNEQYF. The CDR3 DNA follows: TGTGCCAGCAGTGGCCGGCTGAACGAGCAGTACTTC. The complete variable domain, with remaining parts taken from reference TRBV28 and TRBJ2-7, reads DVKVTQSSRYLVKRTGEKVFLECVQDMDHENMFWYRQDPGLGLRLIYFSYDVKMKEKGDIPEGYSVSREKKERFSLILESASTNQTSMYLCASSGRLNEQYFGPGTRLTVT.